Described below is a single T cell receptor beta chain sequence and its context. This record comes from a study of cytomegalovirus exposure and HLA in healthy donors. CDR3 length equals 14 residues. The trim removed 0 bases at V and 3 bases at J, leaving 3 bases unmatched. Germline V gene sequence: CDR1 SGHDT, CDR2 YYEEEE. Assay: immunoSEQ multiplex PCR; the TCRdb copy retains only in-frame clones and omits some. In the table there are some 48,000 clones, roughly 85% of which are singletons. Sequenced input: PBMCs. The chain recombines TRBV5-6 with TRBJ2-7; 7 bases map to TRBD1. This clonotype was obtained from a woman in her 30s in good health and CMV-seronegative. CDR3 bases: TGTGCCAGCAGCTTGGGAGGGGGCGGCTACGAGCAGTACTTC. Protein: CASSLGGGGYEQYF.